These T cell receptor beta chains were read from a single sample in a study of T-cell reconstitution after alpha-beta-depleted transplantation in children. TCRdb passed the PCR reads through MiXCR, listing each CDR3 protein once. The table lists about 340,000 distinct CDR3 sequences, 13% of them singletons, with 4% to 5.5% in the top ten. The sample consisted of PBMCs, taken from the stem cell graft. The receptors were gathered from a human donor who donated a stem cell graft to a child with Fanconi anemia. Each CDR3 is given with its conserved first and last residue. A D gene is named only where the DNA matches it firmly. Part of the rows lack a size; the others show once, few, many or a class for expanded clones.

CASSQDSSGGDVGKFF,TGTGCCAGCAGCCAAGATTCTAGCGGGGGGGACGTGGGCAAGTTCTTC,TRBD2,16,TRBJ2-1,TRBV4-2,once
CASSLRLIGAGYEQYF,TGTGCCAGCAGCCTTAGATTGATAGGGGCGGGCTACGAGCAGTACTTC,.,16,TRBJ2-7,TRBV7-8,.
CASGQEEAANTEAFF,TGTGCCAGCGGCCAAGAGGAGGCGGCGAACACTGAAGCTTTCTTT,.,15,TRBJ1-1,TRBV3-1,once
CASSDGRNNQPQHF,TGTGCCAGCAGTGACGGTAGAAACAATCAGCCCCAGCATTTT,.,14,TRBJ1-5,TRBV28,many
CAISSTGEGTDTQYF,TGTGCCATCAGTTCCACAGGGGAGGGCACAGATACGCAGTATTTT,.,15,TRBJ2-3,TRBV10-3,many
CASSFLGLAGLGNTIYF,TGTGCCAGCAGTTTTCTCGGGCTGGCAGGGCTTGGAAACACCATATATTTT,.,17,TRBJ1-3,TRBV12-3/TRBV12-4,.
CASSLTTSSEQYF,TGTGCCAGCAGCTTAACCACTAGTTCCGAGCAGTACTTC,.,13,TRBJ2-7,TRBV7-8,few
CASSLQAGGLELYEQYF,TGCGCCAGCAGCTTACAGGCTGGGGGCCTAGAGTTATACGAGCAGTACTTC,.,17,TRBJ2-7,TRBV5-1,many
CASSVGTENQPQHF,TGTGCCAGCAGCGTGGGAACCGAAAATCAGCCCCAGCATTTT,.,14,TRBJ1-5,TRBV6-2/TRBV6-3,many
CSVEQGLVQGEQFF,TGCAGCGTTGAACAGGGGCTTGTCCAGGGTGAGCAGTTCTTC,.,14,TRBJ2-1,TRBV29-1,.
CASSQGPGATFIQYF,TGTGCCAGCAGCCAAGGGCCGGGGGCGACTTTCATTCAGTACTTC,.,15,TRBJ2-4,TRBV3-1,.
CSAGGGWVRNEQFF,TGCAGTGCTGGCGGTGGGTGGGTGAGAAATGAGCAGTTCTTC,.,14,TRBJ2-1,TRBV20-1,few